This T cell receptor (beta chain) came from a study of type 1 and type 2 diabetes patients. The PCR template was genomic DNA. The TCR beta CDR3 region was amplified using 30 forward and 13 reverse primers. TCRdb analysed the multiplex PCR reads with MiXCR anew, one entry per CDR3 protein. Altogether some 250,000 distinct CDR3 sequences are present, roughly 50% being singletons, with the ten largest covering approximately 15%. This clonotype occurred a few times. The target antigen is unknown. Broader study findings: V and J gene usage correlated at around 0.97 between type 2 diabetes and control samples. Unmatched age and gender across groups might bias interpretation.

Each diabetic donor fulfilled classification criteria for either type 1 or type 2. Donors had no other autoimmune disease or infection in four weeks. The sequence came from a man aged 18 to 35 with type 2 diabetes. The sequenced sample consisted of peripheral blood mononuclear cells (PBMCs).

Here the CDR3 reads CASSVPGQIGTDTQYF. As DNA, the CDR3 is TGTGCCAGCAGCGTACCGGGACAGATCGGCACAGATACGCAGTATTTT. The rearrangement uses TRBV7-8 and TRBJ2-3; 7 bases line up with TRBD1. The CDR3 consists of 16 residues. The germline gives CDR1 SGHVS, CDR2 FQNEAQ. Unmatched junction bases numbered 9, after V lost 5 bases and J lost 1 base.